The rows below give T cell receptor beta chains drawn from one sample of a study of cytomegalovirus exposure and HLA in healthy donors. Repertoires were generated with immunoSEQ multiplex PCR, while TCRdb's copy carries only in-frame clones and drops some. The sample contains around 190,000 clones, roughly 82% of which appear only once. The sequencing input was PBMCs. The receptors here all came from a woman between 45 and 60 years old in good health and CMV-seronegative. CDR3s include the opening cysteine and the closing phenylalanine or tryptophan. The D gene is left open where the match is weak. Clone size is given for some rows only: seen once, a few or many times, or a class if the clone is expanded.

clone_size	v_call	j_call	d_call	cdr3_aa	cdr3_nt
-	TRBV9	TRBJ2-3	TRBD2	CASSRGLAGVSADTQYF	TGTGCCAGCAGCCGCGGACTAGCGGGAGTTTCGGCAGATACGCAGTATTTT
-	TRBV7-6	TRBJ2-3	-	CASSQDFWETQYF	TGTGCCAGCAGCCAGGACTTTTGGGAGACGCAGTATTTT
-	TRBV4-1	TRBJ2-7	TRBD1	CASSQDWGQGPYEQYF	TGCGCCAGCAGCCAAGATTGGGGACAGGGTCCCTACGAGCAGTACTTC
-	TRBV19	TRBJ1-2	-	CASSLSSGGSGGYGYTF	TGTGCCAGTAGTCTATCATCAGGAGGCTCCGGTGGGTATGGCTACACCTTC
-	TRBV2	TRBJ2-2	-	CASSQLRQENTGELFF	TGTGCCAGCAGCCAGCTCAGACAGGAGAACACCGGGGAGCTGTTTTTT
-	TRBV4-1	TRBJ2-3	TRBD2	CASSKNHAGLAGEGSTDTQYF	TGCGCCAGCAGCAAAAACCATGCGGGACTAGCGGGGGAGGGCAGCACAGATACGCAGTATTTT
-	TRBV4-2	TRBJ2-7	-	CASSQPSGPYEQYF	TGTGCCAGCAGCCAACCCAGCGGACCCTACGAGCAGTACTTC
-	TRBV28	TRBJ2-7	TRBD2	CASSLYASGGADEQYF	TGTGCCAGCAGTTTATACGCTAGCGGGGGGGCCGACGAGCAGTACTTC
-	TRBV5-6	TRBJ2-7	-	CASSLGSTYEQYF	TGTGCCAGCAGCTTGGGCAGTACCTACGAGCAGTACTTC
-	TRBV7-6	TRBJ2-3	-	CASSSGPTTGTDTQYF	TGTGCCAGCAGCTCCGGTCCAACCACAGGCACAGATACGCAGTATTTT
-	TRBV6-1	TRBJ2-7	-	CAVQPYQGLDEQYF	TGTGCCGTCCAACCCTATCAGGGGCTGGACGAGCAGTACTTC
-	TRBV21-1	TRBJ2-7	-	CANGQAPYEQYF	TGTGCCAACGGACAGGCCCCCTACGAGCAGTACTTC
-	TRBV6-5	TRBJ2-7	-	CASTYSPFSYEQYF	TGTGCCAGCACCTACAGCCCCTTCTCCTACGAGCAGTACTTC
-	TRBV7-9	TRBJ2-7	TRBD1	CASGTGGYEQYF	TGTGCCAGCGGGACAGGGGGCTACGAGCAGTACTTC
-	TRBV21-1	TRBJ2-1	-	CASRKGTSPNNEQFF	TGTGCCAGCAGGAAAGGGACTAGCCCGAACAATGAGCAGTTCTTC
once	TRBV19	TRBJ2-7	-	CASSIRNFYEQYF	TGTGCCAGTAGTATCAGGAATTTCTACGAGCAGTACTTC
few	TRBV15	TRBJ1-4	-	CATSRERQGEATNEKLFF	TGTGCCACCAGCAGAGAACGTCAGGGCGAGGCAACTAATGAAAAACTGTTTTTT
-	TRBV9	TRBJ2-1	TRBD1	CASSVSTGVSYNEQFF	TGTGCCAGCAGCGTAAGCACAGGGGTTTCCTACAATGAGCAGTTCTTC
-	TRBV27	TRBJ1-5	-	CASSLQRPGNQPQHF	TGTGCCAGCAGCCTCCAGCGGCCGGGTAATCAGCCCCAGCATTTT
-	TRBV6-1	TRBJ2-1	-	CASSEKGAGGGTNEQFF	TGTGCCAGCAGTGAAAAGGGGGCGGGAGGTGGTACCAATGAGCAGTTCTTC
-	TRBV29-1	TRBJ2-7	TRBD1	CSVAGTAPYEQYF	TGCAGCGTTGCTGGGACAGCCCCCTACGAGCAGTACTTC
-	TRBV2	TRBJ2-3	-	CASSEQGSTDTQYF	TGTGCCAGCAGTGAACAGGGAAGCACAGATACGCAGTATTTT
-	TRBV28	TRBJ2-7	-	CASSRHGQPYEQYF	TGTGCCAGCAGTCGCCATGGACAGCCCTACGAGCAGTACTTC
-	TRBV21-1	TRBJ2-2	-	CASSKTGGRNTGELFF	TGTGCCAGCAGCAAGACAGGGGGCCGAAACACCGGGGAGCTGTTTTTT
-	TRBV7-9	TRBJ1-3	-	CSSSLGFSDRLSGNTIYF	TGTTCCAGCAGCTTAGGCTTTTCCGACAGGCTCTCTGGAAACACCATATATTTT
-	TRBV5-1	TRBJ2-5	TRBD2	CASCTSGGWETQYF	TGCGCCAGCTGTACTAGCGGGGGCTGGGAGACCCAGTACTTC
-	TRBV9	TRBJ1-1	-	CASSVEPRKNTEAFF	TGTGCCAGCAGCGTAGAACCGAGGAAGAACACTGAAGCTTTCTTT
-	TRBV7-8	TRBJ2-7	TRBD2	CASSLGLAGERAYEQYF	TGTGCCAGCAGCTTAGGGCTAGCGGGAGAGCGGGCCTACGAGCAGTACTTC
once	TRBV7-9	TRBJ1-2	TRBD1	CASSFPGQVLNYGYTF	TGTGCCAGCAGCTTTCCGGGACAGGTCCTTAACTATGGCTACACCTTC
once	TRBV27	TRBJ2-1	TRBD2	CASSSGREGNEQFF	TGTGCCAGCAGTTCCGGGAGGGAGGGCAATGAGCAGTTCTTC
once	TRBV7-8	TRBJ2-7	-	CASSFGQHYEQYF	TGTGCCAGCAGCTTTGGACAGCACTACGAGCAGTACTTC
-	TRBV7-8	TRBJ2-2	-	CVSSLRVQANTGELFF	TGTGTCAGCAGCTTACGGGTCCAAGCGAACACCGGGGAGCTGTTTTTT
-	TRBV2	TRBJ2-4	-	CASSVRSGKNIQYF	TGTGCCAGCAGTGTAAGGAGTGGCAAAAACATTCAGTACTTC
-	TRBV7-9	TRBJ1-1	-	CASSSRGLRNTEAFF	TGTGCCAGCAGCTCCCGCGGTCTCCGGAACACTGAAGCTTTCTTT